Each of the 14 T cell receptor beta chains below was sequenced from the same sample in a study of T cells in localized non-small cell lung cancer. Sequencing used immunoSEQ multiplex PCR; TCRdb keeps in-frame clones, though not all of them. The table has roughly 1,800 clones, about 25% seen once. Sequenced material: lung tumor tissue, taken before any cancer treatment. The receptors shown here come from a female donor over 55 with stage I lung adenocarcinoma.

This clone was observed a few times. This rearrangement joins TRBV19 to TRBJ1-1, with 7 bases lining up with TRBD1. The CDR3 is 14 amino acids. V shed 5 bases, J shed 0 bases, and the junction held 3 bases outside the gene matches. Germline V gene data show CDR1 as LNHDA and CDR2 as SQIVND (reference sequence). In nucleotides, the CDR3 is TGTGCCAGTAGTGGGACAGTGATGAACACTGAAGCTTTCTTT. This gives the protein CASSGTVMNTEAFF.

Only a few counts were recorded for this clone. The junction and the germline gene differ at one end; a read error may be behind it. The V gene is TRBV6-8, the J gene TRBJ2-5; D possibly corresponds to TRBD2 (6 bases). Germline V gene lookup returns CDR1 MNHGY and CDR2 SAAAGT. The CDR3 contains 15 residues. The CDR3 protein is CAISAQTGTWETQYF. In DNA form, the CDR3 reads TGTGCCATCAGTGCCCAAACCGGGACTTGGGAGACCCAGTACTTC.

This clone was seen a handful of times. The chain links TRBV6-8 to TRBJ1-1; TRBD1 might be the D (5 bases). Per germline, CDR1 MNHGY and CDR2 SAAAGT. V lost 6 bases, J lost 2 bases, and 13 bases lay in between. The CDR3 loop spans 14 amino acids. The CDR3, as DNA: TGTGCCAGCAGGACCCAGGGTCTCAACACTGAAGCTTTCTTT. Translating it yields CASRTQGLNTEAFF.

The DNA for the CDR3 is TGTGCCAGCCGAACAGGGGCTGACACTGAAGCTTTCTTT. This codes for CASRTGADTEAFF. The chain uses TRBV6-8 and TRBJ1-1; 7 nucleotides align to TRBD1. V lost 8 bases and J lost 3; bases outside the gene matches: 6. Germline V gives CDR1 MNHGY, CDR2 SAAAGT. This CDR3 is 13 amino acids long.

The sample holds a few counts of this clone. This sequence joins TRBV6-8 and TRBJ2-2, with D possibly being TRBD1 (6 bases). With 6 bases removed from V and 1 base from J, the gap between germline ends came to 12 bases. This CDR3 has 15 residues. CDR1 and CDR2 from the germline V gene are MNHGY and SAAAGT. The CDR3 DNA reads as TGTGCCAGCAGAATCCGGACAGAGAACACCGGGGAGCTGTTTTTT. This sequence encodes CASRIRTENTGELFF.

This clone was seen more than once but under ten times. From the germline J gene comes the end of the CDR3, since the read stops 1 residue before it. The chain couples TRBV10-3 to TRBJ2-7, with 9 bases matching TRBD1. The CDR3 consists of 17 residues. V gave up 0 bases and J gave up 0 bases; unmatched junction bases: 6. Germline values: CDR1 ENHRY, CDR2 SYGVKD. The CDR3 bases that were read are TGTGCCATCAGTGAGTCCGGGACAGGGCTTAACTCCTACGAGCAGTAC. Its translation is CAISESGTGLNSYEQY. The CDR3 in its entirety is CAISESGTGLNSYEQYF.

The V call is TRBV19, the J call TRBJ2-1; 7 bases agree with TRBD2. CDR1 is LNHDA and CDR2 is SQIVND in the germline V gene (reference sequence). This CDR3 comprises 14 residues. The trim removed 3 bases at V and 9 bases at J, leaving 8 bases unmatched. The CDR3 nucleotides read TGTGCCAGTAGTATGCTGGCGGGAGATGGTGAGCAGTTCTTC. Amino acid sequence: CASSMLAGDGEQFF.

This chain uses TRBV19 with TRBJ1-3; D is undetermined. In germline, CDR1 is LNHDA, CDR2 SQIVND (reference sequence). The length of the CDR3 is 14 residues. Trimming shortened V by 5 bases and J by 1 base, and 9 bases separated the two germline ends. CDR3: CASSFAESGNTIYF. DNA for the CDR3: TGTGCCAGTAGTTTTGCAGAGTCTGGAAACACCATATATTTT.

This clone is judged medium-sized. This chain joins TRBV6-8 and TRBJ1-1; D is unclear. Germline CDR1 and CDR2: MNHGY and SAAAGT. The ends were cut back, 7 bases at V and 0 bases at J, with 24 bases in the middle. The length of the CDR3 is 18 residues. The CDR3 reads CASNFMRAARFMNTEAFF. CDR3 DNA: TGTGCCAGCAATTTTATGAGGGCAGCGAGATTCATGAACACTGAAGCTTTCTTT.

This clone has a handful of counts. The chain couples TRBV11-3 to TRBJ2-1, with 8 nucleotides matching TRBD2. V was clipped by 2 bases and J by 5 bases; unmatched bases: 5. The CDR3 loop spans 15 amino acids. Looked up from germline, CDR1 is SGHNT and CDR2 is YENEEA. CDR3 residues: CASSLTSGRHNEQFF. In DNA, the CDR3 is TGTGCCAGCAGCTTAACTAGCGGACGCCACAATGAGCAGTTCTTC.

The table lists this clone with a few counts. The V and J genes are TRBV4-1 and TRBJ2-7; tentatively, D is TRBD1 (6 bases). Germline loops: CDR1 MGHRA, CDR2 YSYEKL. The CDR3 length is 14 residues. Trimming stripped 3 bases from V and 6 bases from J, with 15 bases between. The chain's CDR3 is CASSQYLSGVEQYF. The CDR3 region has the DNA TGCGCCAGCAGCCAGTACCTATCAGGGGTCGAGCAGTACTTC.

Only a few counts were recorded for this clone. The chain recombines TRBV9 with TRBJ2-7; D is possibly TRBD1 or TRBD2 (5 bases each). This CDR3 region has 15 residues. The germline CDR1 and CDR2 sequences are SGDLS and YYNGEE. V was trimmed by 5 bases and J by 0 bases, leaving 15 bases between them. Here the CDR3 DNA reads TGTGCCAGCAGTGAATTAGGGACCTTCTCCTACGAGCAGTACTTC. It encodes CASSELGTFSYEQYF.

The rearrangement uses TRBV11-3 and TRBJ2-1, with TRBD2 matching 10 bases. Germline V gene sequence: CDR1 SGHNT, CDR2 YENEEA. The junction had 10 bases not matched to a gene; V was cut back by 3 bases and J by 8 bases. CDR3 length: 16 residues. The DNA of the CDR3 is TGTGCCAGCAGCTTGACTAGCGGGTGGACCTTCTATGAGCAGTTCTTC. Translating gives CASSLTSGWTFYEQFF.

This rearrangement joins TRBV5-1 to TRBJ2-2; D is tentatively TRBD1 or TRBD2 (5 bases each). V gave up 4 bases and J gave up 2 bases, with 12 bases separating them. Germline CDR1 reads SGHRS; CDR2 reads YFSETQ. This CDR3 contains 15 residues. CDR3 protein: CASSGGVGNTGELFF. DNA for the CDR3: TGCGCCAGCAGCGGGGGAGTGGGAAACACCGGGGAGCTGTTTTTT.